The source of this T cell receptor beta chain is a study of a mutant IDH1 vaccine in newly diagnosed glioma. The study's findings and limits: Vaccine-induced immune responses occurred in roughly 94% of patients.

In this sample, this clone turned up once. Its antigen is not known. Here immunoSEQ multiplex PCR was the method, and the copy in TCRdb shows in-frame clones only, minus some. The sample has tens of thousands of clones; roughly 74% are singletons. The time point denotes: week 35, safety follow-up. Vaccination comprised doses that each held 300 ug of mutant IDH1 20-mer peptide, plus topical imiquimod. The J segment lost 2 bases and the V segment lost 5 bases, leaving 3 bases of the junction unmatched. CDR1 is MNHEY and CDR2 is SMNVEV in the germline V gene (reference sequence). The CDR3 spans 14 residues.

The input for sequencing was PBMCs, taken from a glioma patient whose treatment included an IDH1 peptide vaccine. V usage is TRBV27 and J usage is TRBJ1-5; 7 bases agree with TRBD1. The clonotype comes from a man aged 45-65 years with glioma. The CDR3 sequence: CASSVTGRNQPQHF. The CDR3 coding sequence is TGTGCCAGCAGTGTGACAGGGCGCAATCAGCCCCAGCATTTT.